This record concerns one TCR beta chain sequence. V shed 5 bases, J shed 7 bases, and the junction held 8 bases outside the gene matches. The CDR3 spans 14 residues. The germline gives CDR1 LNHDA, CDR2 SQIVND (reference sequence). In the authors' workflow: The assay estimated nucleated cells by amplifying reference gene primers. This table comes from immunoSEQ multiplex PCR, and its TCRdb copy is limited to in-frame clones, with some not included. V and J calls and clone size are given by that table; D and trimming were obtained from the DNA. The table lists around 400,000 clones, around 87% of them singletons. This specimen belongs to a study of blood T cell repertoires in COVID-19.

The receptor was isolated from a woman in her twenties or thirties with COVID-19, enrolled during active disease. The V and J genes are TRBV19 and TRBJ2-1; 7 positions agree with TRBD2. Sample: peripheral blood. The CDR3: CASSGGVAKNEQFF. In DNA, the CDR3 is TGTGCCAGTAGTGGGGGGGTGGCAAAAAATGAGCAGTTCTTC.